This T cell receptor beta chain comes out of a study of CD8 T cells in Susac syndrome. The wider study: Patients with Susac syndrome were therapy-naive, treated with corticosteroids, or treated with intravenous immunoglobulin alone when blood was collected.

Diagnostic criteria for definite or probable disease, in their recently defined form, were met by the patients with Susac syndrome. With random hexamers, reverse transcription was performed on about 0.5 to 1 ug of RNA. An immunoSEQ multiplex PCR generated amplified TCR beta CDR3 products spanning 54 Vbeta and 13 Jbeta. TCRdb passed the immunoSEQ multiplex PCR reads through MiXCR, listing each CDR3 protein once. The data contain some 130,000 distinct CDR3 sequences, 85% to 95% of them singletons. Study-level points and caveats: The total CD8+ repertoires yielded sixteen Susac-specific public clones and the CD8+ TEMRA repertoires yielded five.

A word on this clonotype: Its antigen is as yet unknown.

Germline V gene lookup returns CDR1 LGHDT and CDR2 YNNKEL (reference sequence). CDR3 size: 14 residues. V gave up 5 bases and J gave up 6 bases; unmatched junction bases: 10. The chain employs TRBV3-1 and TRBJ2-7; 7 bases line up with TRBD1. The receptor was isolated from a human donor with Susac syndrome. Sample: CD8+ T cells from PBMCs. The CDR3, as DNA: TGTGCCAGCAGCGTCCTGGACAGGCCGGGCGAGCAGTACTTC. Its translation is CASSVLDRPGEQYF.